The source of this T cell receptor (beta chain) is a study of blood T cells in healthy people across ages (dated by TCRdb to 2015 to 2017). Background on the whole study: In model experiments, template switching captured roughly one uniquely barcoded TCR beta cDNA molecule for every two T cells. To track age-related changes in TCR beta repertoire diversity, the study relied on deep sequencing normalized with unique cDNA molecular identifiers. To avoid experimental bias, donors of different ages were distributed randomly across sequencing lanes. Four age groups were formed from the donors: young (average approximately 15 years), middle-aged (more than 35), aged (62) and long-lived (around 82). The study analyzed two additional independent replicas of 1 million unique cDNA reads from the same blood draw for two donors, one aged 18 to 30 and one aged 80 or older. Overall study outcomes, separate from this receptor: The CMV infection status of donors was not known, potentially confounding age-related changes in expanded clonotypes. The percentage of naive T cells measured by flow cytometry correlated strongly with observed TCR beta diversity. As age increased, observed TCR beta diversity per million T cells dropped in a roughly linear way, and a significant reduction was already evident by age around 41. Compared with the aged group, the long-lived group had more naive CD4+ T cells, fewer expanded clones and increased TCR diversity, a pattern suggesting age selection. Conclusive comparison of naive and antigen-experienced compartments was prevented by the profiling of bulk unsorted PBMCs. Estimates of total diversity based on one million sequenced T cells were considered lower bounds and underestimates.

The method was 5' RACE. The sample was run on an Illumina HiSeq 2500. A second PCR of roughly 7 to 12 cycles was run with a J-beta primer mix and a sample-barcoded 5' primer. Each TCR beta cDNA molecule received a unique molecular identifier from a template-switch 5' adaptor carrying 12 random nucleotides. Each sample yielded at least 3 million CDR3-containing paired-end reads. First-strand cDNA synthesis was performed from all RNA using the Mint cDNA synthesis kit, with priming by a TRBC-specific oligonucleotide. All cDNA was treated with uracil-DNA glycosylase and then went through a first 18-cycle PCR with the universal primers M1SS and BC2_uni_R. The published analysis was carried out like this. Each sample was normalized by randomly selecting 1 million high-quality reads, each carrying a distinct molecular identifier. Reads with shared molecular identifiers were discarded instead of being binned into consensus sequences. MiTCR, run with a Q25 quality threshold and the strictest error-elimination algorithm, handled CDR3 identification, clonotype clustering and error correction. A nonparametric unseen species model with Euler transformation was used to estimate a lower bound on total TCR beta diversity. Through fastp at Q25 and MiXCR, TCRdb rebuilt clones from the public reads, retaining in-frame beta chains. Entries are consolidated by CDR3 protein sequence, retaining the most common genes and DNA. Here the V and J calls rest on TCRdb's processing, not on the authors' analysis. Counted in this sample were approximately 1,100,000 distinct CDR3 sequences; under 45% of them appeared once. About 19% of the sample lies in the top ten.

The roughly 39 donors, aged roughly 6 to 95 years, were systemically healthy Caucasian individuals from Russia. Each donor gave approximately 9.4 milliliters of peripheral blood, drawn into EDTA-treated Vacutainer tubes. Ficoll-Paque density-gradient centrifugation was used to isolate PBMCs, with at least 6.5 million per sample. Total RNA, at least 6 micrograms per sample, was extracted from PBMCs with Trizol reagent. The percentages of naive CD45RAhigh/CD27high T cells were determined by flow cytometry on a PBMC aliquot from every donor. This clonotype was counted at least ten times. Its antigen remains unidentified. Base qualities are not recorded, but no much larger clone differs from it by a single base. Deletion took 4 bases off V and 1 base off J, with a span of 14 bases between the germline ends. Via the germline V gene (reference sequence), CDR1 is SGHKS and CDR2 YYEKEE. From cysteine to phenylalanine, the CDR3 is 15 amino acids long. The DNA shown is the 45-base CDR3, in frame from base 1.

This receptor was taken from a woman aged 60-75 years in good health. This sequence uses TRBV5-5 and TRBJ2-5; TRBD2 could be the D gene, as 6 bases match. Material: blood. The nucleotides are TGTGCCAGCAGCCGACTAGGTGGCCCCCAAGAGACCCAGTACTTC. Translated, this gives CASSRLGGPQETQYF.